Below are 25 T cell receptor delta chains sequenced from a single sample in a study of gamma-delta T cells after stem cell transplantation. TCRdb reanalysed the RT-PCR reads via CATT. Of 2,800 or so delta-chain clones in the sample, around 3.4% were seen once. Sequenced: gamma-delta T cells. These TCRs come from a human donor. It is not recorded whose cells these are; they may come from a transplant donor.

With regard to this clone: A mismatch at residue 14 separates the TCRdb protein from the translated DNA, so the protein presented here was translated from the DNA. The CDR3 DNA reads TGTGCCTGTGACACACTGGGGGACCAAGGGACCTGGGACGCCCGACAGATGTTTTTC. This gives the protein CACDTLGDQGTWDARQMFF. The chain is built from TRDV2 and TRDJ3; TRDD3 matches at 9 bases. Germline lookup yields CDR1 GEAIGNYY and CDR2 EKD. The CDR3 is 19 amino acids.

This clone was seen a handful of times. A far larger clone is a single base away, which makes a read error likely. Other DNA sequences in the sample encode the same CDR3. The V gene is TRDV2, the J gene TRDJ1; 11 bases are a match to TRDD3. This CDR3 comprises 17 residues. Germline-derived CDR1 and CDR2 are GEAIGNYY and EKD. CDR3 protein: CACDTVIGGYAEKKLIF. In DNA, the CDR3 is TGTGCCTGCGACACCGTGATTGGGGGATACGCAGAAAAAAAACTCATCTTT.

To note about this clone: The translation of this DNA and the TCRdb protein of a much larger clone differ at residue 7, probably owing to a read error; the protein shown here is translated from the DNA. This chain joins TRDV2 and TRDJ3; D might be TRDD3 (6 bases). This CDR3 has 18 amino acids. V lost 2 bases and J lost 0, with 13 bases in between. The germline CDR1 and CDR2 sequences are GEAIGNYY and EKD. CDR3 bases: TGTGCCTGTGACAGTACTGAGGGATACTCCTGGGACACCCGACAGATGTTTTTC. It translates to CACDSTEGYSWDTRQMFF.

The sample holds a few counts of this clone. This chain uses TRDV2 with TRDJ3; TRDD3 agrees at 11 bases. This CDR3 region has 23 residues. V lost 0 bases and J lost 0; bases outside the gene matches: 15. The germline V gene has CDR1 GEAIGNYY and CDR2 EKD. The DNA for the CDR3 is TGTGCCTGTGACACCGTACTGGGGGATAGACACTATACAAGCTCCTGGGACACCCGACAGATGTTTTTC. Protein: CACDTVLGDRHYTSSWDTRQMFF.

The gene calls are TRDV2 and TRDJ1, with 8 bases that match TRDD3. The germline gives CDR1 GEAIGNYY, CDR2 EKD. This CDR3 is built from 19 residues. V lost 3 bases, J lost 0 bases, and 17 bases stayed unmatched. CDR3 sequence (DNA): TGTGCCTGTGACCCCCTTATAAGTACTGGGGGGCCGTACACCGATAAACTCATCTTT. The encoded protein is CACDPLISTGGPYTDKLIF.

This clone was observed a handful of times. The mismatch at residue 8 between this DNA's translation and the TCRdb protein of a much larger clone likely reflects a read error; the protein shown is translated from the DNA. As DNA, the CDR3 is TGTGCCTGTGACCCACTGGGGGCTACGGGGACCGATAAACTCATCTTT. It yields the protein CACDPLGATGTDKLIF. The gene calls are TRDV2 and TRDJ1; TRDD3 agrees at 8 bases. J gave up 2 bases and V 3 bases, and 10 bases lay outside the gene matches. The CDR3 is made up of 16 amino acids. CDR1 GEAIGNYY and CDR2 EKD come from the germline V gene.

Of note for this clone: This likely traces to a read error, being one base from a far larger clone. This sample includes further DNA sequences coding for the same CDR3. The genes are TRDV2 and TRDJ1; perhaps TRDD3 as D (5 bases). CDR1 and CDR2 from the germline V gene are GEAIGNYY and EKD. This CDR3 region has 19 residues. Written as DNA, the CDR3 is TGTGCCTGTGACACCGTAGGGCCAGTTGGGGACCTGTACACCGACAAACTCATCTTT. It specifies CACDTVGPVGDLYTDKLIF.

With regard to this clone: This DNA's translation and the protein TCRdb lists, from a much larger clone, do not match at residue 3, likely due to a read error; the protein shown is translated from the DNA. The CDR3 protein is CARDTIRRGDKYTDKLIF. DNA of the CDR3: TGTGCCCGTGACACCATCCGCCGGGGGGACAAGTACACCGATAAACTCATCTTT. J is TRDJ1 and V is TRDV2; D is possibly TRDD3 (6 bases). The CDR3 covers 18 residues. CDR1 is GEAIGNYY, CDR2 EKD, per germline.

This clone occurred a few times. A much larger clone is a single base away; this may be a read error. The V gene is TRDV2, the J gene TRDJ1; the match to TRDD3 covers 9 bases. J was trimmed by 1 base and V by 3 bases; bases with no gene match: 11. CDR3 size: 17 residues. Germline CDR1 is GEAIGNYY and CDR2 is EKD. The DNA of the CDR3 is TGTGCCTGTGACCGGATGGGGGATAGATTGGTCACCGATAAACTCATCTTT. It yields the protein CACDRMGDRLVTDKLIF.

This clone was seen more than once but under ten times. The gene calls are TRDV2 and TRDJ1; 12 nucleotides line up with TRDD3. J gave up 3 bases and V 4 bases, and 5 bases lay outside the gene matches. The CDR3 is 15 residues long. Looked up from germline, CDR1 is GEAIGNYY and CDR2 is EKD. CDR3 coding DNA: TGTGCCTGTGAGAGACTGGGGGATACTTCCGATAAACTCATCTTT. Translated: CACERLGDTSDKLIF.

Only a few counts were recorded for this clone. V usage is TRDV2 and J usage is TRDJ1; 13 nucleotides agree with TRDD3. The CDR3 runs to 20 residues. Germline CDR1 is GEAIGNYY and CDR2 is EKD. With V trimmed by 4 bases and J by 1 base, 17 bases remained unmatched. In DNA form, the CDR3 reads TGTGCCTGTGATGTACTGGGGGATACGTTAGGGAGAGGAGTCACCGATAAACTCATCTTT. Translation: CACDVLGDTLGRGVTDKLIF.

This clone was counted only a few times. A far bigger clonotype differs at one base, so this is likely a read error. Other DNA sequences in the same sample also yield this CDR3. V usage is TRDV2 and J usage is TRDJ1; 10 bases are shared with TRDD3. In germline, CDR1 is GEAIGNYY, CDR2 EKD. This CDR3 contains 17 residues. CDR3 sequence: CACDTVGGYQYTDKLIF. The CDR3 coding sequence is TGTGCCTGTGACACCGTTGGGGGATACCAGTACACCGATAAACTCATCTTC.

On this clone itself: A much larger clonotype is one base distant, so this may be a read error. This chain joins TRDV2 and TRDJ1, with TRDD3 matching 11 bases. CDR1 GEAIGNYY and CDR2 EKD come from the germline V gene. This CDR3 is built from 17 residues. The CDR3 DNA reads as TGTGCCTGTGACCCCGTTGGTGGGGGATACGCCACCAATAAACTCATCTTT. Its translation: CACDPVGGGYATNKLIF.

This clone turned up a few times. A far larger clone is one base from this, pointing to a likely read error. This same CDR3 is encoded by further DNA sequences in the sample. The chain links TRDV2 to TRDJ1; tentatively, D is TRDD3 (6 bases). CDR1 is GEAIGNYY and CDR2 is EKD in the germline V gene. The CDR3 is made up of 15 amino acids. The V and J ends lost 7 bases and 2 bases respectively, with 19 bases between them. The CDR3 coding sequence is TGTGCCTGCGAACCTCTCAGTGGGGATACCGATAAACTCATCTTT. Residues: CACEPLSGDTDKLIF.

A word on this clone: The germline gene is not matched at one end of the junction; a read error may be the cause. The same CDR3 also results from other DNA sequences found in this sample. The chain joins TRDV2 to TRDJ1; 9 bases agree with TRDD3. Germline CDR1 and CDR2: GEAIGNYY and EKD. This CDR3 contains 16 residues. This CDR3 reads CACDTLGDGNTDKLIF. The CDR3 DNA reads as TGTGCCTGCGACACTCTGGGGGATGGGAACACCGATAAACTCATCTTT.

This clone was observed a handful of times. This DNA's translation and the protein TCRdb lists, from a much larger clone, do not match at residue 3, likely due to a read error; the protein shown is translated from the DNA. The chain is built from TRDV2 and TRDJ1; D may be TRDD3 (5 bases). This CDR3 region has 19 residues. The germline V gene encodes CDR1 GEAIGNYY and CDR2 EKD. In DNA, the CDR3 is TGTGCCCGTGACACCGTAGGGCCAGTTGGGGACCTGTACACCGATAAACTCATCTTT. This codes for CARDTVGPVGDLYTDKLIF.

V gene TRDV2 combines with J gene TRDJ1, with 11 positions matching TRDD3. The CDR3 covers 16 residues. From germline, CDR1 is GEAIGNYY and CDR2 EKD. V dropped 0 bases and J dropped 2; count of bases not matched to a gene: 4. The CDR3 bases are TGTGCCTGTGACACCGTGGGGGATACGGGGACCGATAAACTCATCTTT. Its protein is CACDTVGDTGTDKLIF.

This clone was recorded a few times. TCRdb's protein, taken from a much larger clone, differs from this DNA's translation at residue 4, likely owing to a read error; the protein displayed comes from the DNA. The chain recombines TRDV2 with TRDJ1; a weak D match, TRDD3 (6 bases). With 5 bases removed from V and 1 base from J, the gap between germline ends came to 16 bases. Germline V gene lookup returns CDR1 GEAIGNYY and CDR2 EKD. This CDR3 has 15 amino acids. The CDR3 bases are TGTGCCTGTGGCTCGTTACTGGGATCCACCGATAAACTCATCTTT. It encodes CACGSLLGSTDKLIF.

About this clone itself: The TCRdb record carries a much larger clone's protein, which differs from this DNA's translation at residue 5; a read error is the likely cause, and the protein listed here is the DNA translation. The chain is built from TRDV2 and TRDJ1, with TRDD3 identical over 10 bases. Germline assignment: CDR1 GEAIGNYY and CDR2 EKD. The V segment lost 3 bases and the J segment 2 bases; nucleotides outside the gene matches: 17. This CDR3 has 19 residues. The CDR3 spells CACDLLNKGDTPGTDKLIF. The CDR3 DNA reads TGTGCCTGTGACCTCCTCAATAAGGGGGATACGCCGGGGACCGATAAACTCATCTTT.

This clone was counted a few times. The gene calls are TRDV2 and TRDJ1, with 12 bases that match TRDD3. Germline assignment: CDR1 GEAIGNYY and CDR2 EKD. There are 19 residues in the CDR3. Trimming cost V 4 bases and J 4 bases; bases outside gene matches: 18. This CDR3 is CACDPVADWGIPGGDKLIF. CDR3 nucleotides: TGTGCCTGTGATCCGGTCGCCGACTGGGGGATACCTGGGGGCGATAAACTCATCTTT.

This clone was counted only a few times. A much larger clone lies one base from this, so it may be a read error. The genes are TRDV2 and TRDJ3; D ambiguous. Germline V gene lookup returns CDR1 GEAIGNYY and CDR2 EKD. The CDR3 sequence is 21 residues long. V was shortened by 0 bases and J by 2 bases, with 22 bases between the two germline ends. The CDR3 nucleotides read TGTGCCTGTGACACCGTGGAGGCGGTGGGACTCTCCCCCTGGGACACCCGACAGATGTTTTTC. Its protein product is CACDTVEAVGLSPWDTRQMFF.

By frequency in the sample, this clone is medium-sized (0.01 to 0.1%). The same CDR3 also results from other DNA sequences found in this sample. V is TRDV2 and J is TRDJ3, with 8 bases aligning to TRDD3. Germline CDR1 and CDR2: GEAIGNYY and EKD. The J segment lost 0 bases and the V segment lost 2 bases, leaving 17 bases of the junction unmatched. The CDR3 contains 22 residues. Written as DNA, the CDR3 is TGTGCCTGTGACAACGCCGGGGGTACTGGGGGCCTAAGCTCCTGGGACACCCGACAGATGTTTTTC. Protein: CACDNAGGTGGLSSWDTRQMFF.

Sample share makes this clone medium-sized (0.01 to 0.1%). This is likely an artifact of a read error, given a far larger clone one base away. The rearrangement uses TRDV2 and TRDJ1; 8 bases fit TRDD3. The CDR3 totals 16 residues. Germline V lookup: CDR1 GEAIGNYY, CDR2 EKD. In DNA, the CDR3 is TGTGCCTGTGGCACCCTGGGGGACTATAACACCGATAAACTCATCTTT. This translates into CACGTLGDYNTDKLIF.

With regard to this clone: A much bigger clone sits one base away, suggesting this may be a read error. Other DNA sequences from this sample encode an identical CDR3 as well. This chain links TRDV2 with TRDJ1; TRDD3 matches 9 bases. CDR3 length: 19 amino acids. In germline, CDR1 is GEAIGNYY, CDR2 EKD. The CDR3 DNA reads as TGTGCCTGTGACACCGCGGAACTGGGGGACAGAATGTACACCGATAAGCTCATCTTT. Protein sequence: CACDTAELGDRMYTDKLIF.

In its sample, this clone is large. This sample includes further DNA sequences coding for the same CDR3. V and J are TRDV2 and TRDJ1, with 7 nucleotides matching TRDD3. Trimming at V came to 0 bases and at J to 4 bases, leaving 7 bases not matched to a gene. The CDR3 consists of 15 residues. Germline loops: CDR1 GEAIGNYY, CDR2 EKD. CDR3 DNA sequence: TGTGCCTGTGACACCCTGGGGGCCCGGGGCGATAAACTCATCTTT. Translation gives CACDTLGARGDKLIF.